This entry lists 5 T cell receptor beta chains sequenced from one sample in a study. TCRdb ran MiXCR on the RT-PCR reads and lists one entry per CDR3 protein. The sample carries hundreds of thousands of distinct CDR3 sequences, approximately 15% recorded once. The sample was memory CD4+ T cells from blood. Receptors originate from a female donor in good health, serving as a healthy control.

This clonotype was observed many times. This chain connects TRBV5-6 to TRBJ2-3; unclear D gene. V lost 1 base, J lost 2 bases, and 11 bases lay in between. The CDR3 is made up of 15 amino acids. From germline, CDR1 is SGHDT and CDR2 YYEEEE. CDR3 in amino acids: CASSLLPSYTDTQYF. CDR3 nucleotide sequence: TGTGCCAGCAGCTTGTTGCCATCGTACACAGATACGCAGTATTTT. Full variable domain (remainder filled in from reference TRBV5-6 and TRBJ2-3): DAGVTQSPTHLIKTRGQQVTLRCSPKSGHDTVSWYQQALGQGPQFIFQYYEEEERQRGNFPDRFSGHQFPNYSSELNVNALLLGDSALYLCASSLLPSYTDTQYFGPGTRLTVL.

This clonotype was seen many times. This rearrangement joins TRBV7-2 to TRBJ2-1; D is perhaps TRBD1 or TRBD2 (7 bases each). Trimming shortened V by 7 bases and J by 6 bases, and 19 bases separated the two germline ends. The CDR3 has 15 amino acids. Germline CDR1 SGHTA, CDR2 FQGNSA. In DNA, the CDR3 is TGTGCCAGCACCCCAGGGGGGGGCAGTTCCAATGAGCAGTTCTTC. It encodes CASTPGGGSSNEQFF.

V usage is TRBV28 and J usage is TRBJ2-2; 9 bases are a match to TRBD1. CDR1 is MDHEN, CDR2 SYDVKM, per germline. This CDR3 has 16 amino acids. V shed 1 base and J 5 bases; nucleotides not matched to a gene: 5. The CDR3 here is CASSLSGQGRTGELFF. The CDR3 DNA reads TGTGCCAGCAGTTTATCCGGACAGGGGCGAACCGGGGAGCTGTTTTTT.

This clonotype was seen many times. The chain has TRBV20-1 and TRBJ1-6, with a possible D match to TRBD1 (5 bases). Trimming removed 3 bases at V and 1 base at J, with 10 bases between. The germline V gene has CDR1 DFQATT and CDR2 SNEGSKA (reference sequence). This CDR3 region has 15 residues. The CDR3 DNA follows: TGCAGTGCTAGTGGGGGGGGATCCTATAATTCACCCCTCCACTTT. It codes for CSASGGGSYNSPLHF.

This clonotype was seen at least ten times. The rearrangement uses TRBV12-3 or TRBV12-4 and TRBJ1-6, with no clear D. V was shortened by 2 bases and J by 10 bases, with 6 bases between the two germline ends. The CDR3 covers 12 residues. The CDR3 coding sequence is TGTGCCAGCAGTTTAATTGGATCACCCCTCCACTTT. Encoded protein: CASSLIGSPLHF.